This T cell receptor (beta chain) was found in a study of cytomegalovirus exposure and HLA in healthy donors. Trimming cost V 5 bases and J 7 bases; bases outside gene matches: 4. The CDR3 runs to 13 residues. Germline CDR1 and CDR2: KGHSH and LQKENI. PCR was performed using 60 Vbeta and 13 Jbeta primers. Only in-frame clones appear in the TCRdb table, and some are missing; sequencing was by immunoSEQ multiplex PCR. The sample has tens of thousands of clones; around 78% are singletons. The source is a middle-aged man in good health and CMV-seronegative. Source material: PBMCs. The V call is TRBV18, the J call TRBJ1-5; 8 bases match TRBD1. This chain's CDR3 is CASSTDRGQPQHF. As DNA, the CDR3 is TGTGCCAGCTCAACCGACAGGGGACAGCCCCAGCATTTT.